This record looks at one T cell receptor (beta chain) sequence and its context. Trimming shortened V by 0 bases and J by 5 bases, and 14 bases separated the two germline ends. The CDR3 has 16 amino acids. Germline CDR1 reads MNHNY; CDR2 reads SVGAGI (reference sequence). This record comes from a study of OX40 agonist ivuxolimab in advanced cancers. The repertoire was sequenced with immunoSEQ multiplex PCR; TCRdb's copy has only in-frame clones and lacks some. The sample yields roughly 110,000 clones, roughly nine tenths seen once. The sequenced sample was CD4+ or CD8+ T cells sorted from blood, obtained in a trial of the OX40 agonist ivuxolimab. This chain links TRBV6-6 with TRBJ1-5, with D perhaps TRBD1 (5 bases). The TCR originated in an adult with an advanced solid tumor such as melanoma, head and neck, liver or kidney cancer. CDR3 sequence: CASSYSGGRWDQPQHF. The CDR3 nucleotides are TGTGCCAGCAGTTACTCGGGGGGGAGGTGGGATCAGCCCCAGCATTTT.